The 15 T cell receptor beta chains below were found in one sample sequenced in a study of cytomegalovirus exposure and HLA in healthy donors (dated by TCRdb to about 2017). Library preparation used the immunoSEQ multiplex PCR assay. TCRdb's version of the immuneACCESS table is confined to in-frame rearrangements and falls short of the full clone set. An unresolved V gene accounts for under half of the shortfall where checked; the remainder is of unknown origin. The sample contains about 73,000 clones, about 90% of them found a single time. Around 4% of the sample is held by the ten biggest clonotypes. The specimen was PBMCs. These receptors were obtained from a woman in her late teens or twenties in good health and CMV-seropositive.

The chain carries TRBV30 and TRBJ1-2, with a possible D match to TRBD1 (5 bases). CDR3 size: 13 residues. Trimming cost V 2 bases and J 0 bases, with 7 bases left between them. The V gene's germline CDR1 is GTSNPN and CDR2 SVGIG (reference sequence). CDR3 nucleotides: TGTGCCTGGAGTTTGACAGCTAACTATGGCTACACCTTC. Protein product: CAWSLTANYGYTF.

This rearrangement joins TRBV27 to TRBJ1-5; TRBD1 matches 8 bases. Trimming cost V 3 bases and J 6 bases; bases outside gene matches: 7. The CDR3 spans 15 residues. Germline assignment: CDR1 MNHEY and CDR2 SMNVEV (reference sequence). The CDR3 bases are TGTGCCAGCAGTTTCCAGGGGGCGGTCGGTCAGCCCCAGCATTTT. As protein: CASSFQGAVGQPQHF.

This clone was observed once. CDR3 loop: CASSVDGDGIGTDTQYF. Written as DNA, the CDR3 is TGTGCCAGCAGCGTAGACGGGGATGGGATTGGCACAGATACGCAGTATTTT. V is TRBV9 and J is TRBJ2-3, with D tentatively TRBD2 (5 bases). V was shortened by 0 bases and J by 1 base, with 15 bases between the two germline ends. Germline values: CDR1 SGDLS, CDR2 YYNGEE. The CDR3 runs 17 residues.

This sequence joins TRBV6-1 and TRBJ2-7, with D perhaps TRBD1 (5 bases). The CDR3 loop spans 14 amino acids. Trimming pared 5 bases from V and 7 bases from J, leaving 18 bases between. The germline V gene has CDR1 MNHNS and CDR2 SASEGT. CDR3 region: CASSISNGASEQYF. CDR3 nucleotide sequence: TGTGCCAGCAGTATATCGAATGGGGCGAGTGAGCAGTACTTC.

The V and J genes are TRBV18 and TRBJ1-1; the D is unclear. The CDR3 runs 13 residues. V lost 2 bases, J lost 1 base, and 5 bases lay in between. CDR1 and CDR2 from the germline V gene are KGHSH and LQKENI. CDR3 sequence: CASSPGRNTEAFF. The CDR3 nucleotides read TGTGCCAGCTCACCAGGGCGGAACACTGAAGCTTTCTTT.

This chain links TRBV4-2 with TRBJ2-5; the match to TRBD1 covers 7 bases. Germline V gives CDR1 LGHNA, CDR2 YNFKEQ. The length of the CDR3 is 16 residues. The J segment lost 2 bases and the V segment lost 4 bases, leaving 10 bases of the junction unmatched. In DNA, the CDR3 is TGTGCCAGCAGCCGAACCACCCGGGACAGACAAGAGACCCAGTACTTC. Its translation: CASSRTTRDRQETQYF.

This chain connects TRBV30 to TRBJ2-7; 11 positions agree with TRBD1. J gave up 3 bases and V 3 bases, and 7 bases lay outside the gene matches. Germline assignment: CDR1 GTSNPN and CDR2 SVGIG (reference sequence). This CDR3 comprises 15 residues. The CDR3 reads CAWSGGTGGHYEQYF. CDR3 bases: TGTGCCTGGAGCGGTGGGACAGGGGGTCACTACGAGCAGTACTTC.

The chain links TRBV9 to TRBJ2-2; the D gene is possibly TRBD2 (6 bases). The CDR3 sequence is 17 residues long. V dropped 0 bases and J dropped 4 bases, with 16 bases sitting between them. From germline, CDR1 is SGDLS and CDR2 YYNGEE. The CDR3: CASSVEGFRRGTGELFF. CDR3 DNA sequence: TGTGCCAGCAGCGTAGAAGGCTTCCGGCGGGGCACCGGGGAGCTGTTTTTT.

The V and J genes are TRBV11-2 and TRBJ2-3; the D gene is possibly TRBD2 (6 bases). CDR1 is SGHAT and CDR2 is FQNNGV in the germline V gene. Trimming shortened V by 1 base and J by 0 bases, and 11 bases separated the two germline ends. The CDR3 is 16 amino acids. CDR3 DNA sequence: TGTGCCAGCAGCTTAGTGCACGGGACTAGCACAGATACGCAGTATTTT. Translated: CASSLVHGTSTDTQYF.

This clone was recorded a few times. J is TRBJ2-7 and V is TRBV30; D may be TRBD1 (6 bases). With 7 bases removed from V and 2 bases from J, the gap between germline ends came to 18 bases. The CDR3 runs to 14 residues. CDR1 is GTSNPN and CDR2 is SVGIG in the germline V gene (reference sequence). DNA for the CDR3: TGTGCCTTAACAGGGACAAGGGGGACCTACGAGCAGTACTTC. It codes for CALTGTRGTYEQYF.

This chain joins TRBV7-9 and TRBJ2-1; 8 bases are a match to TRBD2. The germline CDR1 and CDR2 sequences are SEHNR and FQNEAQ (reference sequence). The J segment lost 7 bases and the V segment lost 3 bases, leaving 2 bases of the junction unmatched. CDR3 size: 13 residues. As DNA, the CDR3 is TGTGCCAGCAGCTTCCTAGCGGGTAATGAGCAGTTCTTC. Translating gives CASSFLAGNEQFF.

This sequence joins TRBV7-8 and TRBJ1-5, with D possibly being TRBD1 (5 bases). CDR1 and CDR2 from the germline V gene are SGHVS and FQNEAQ. The CDR3 is 16 amino acids. The V gene lost 5 bases and the J gene lost 6 bases, with 20 bases spanning the gap. The CDR3 nucleotides read TGTGCCAGCAGCCGCGGGGGTGTGAGTATACTTCAGCCCCAGCATTTT. As protein: CASSRGGVSILQPQHF.

The chain has TRBV30 and TRBJ1-3; 7 bases align to TRBD1. CDR3 size: 15 residues. V was pared by 1 base and J by 0 bases, with 3 bases of the junction left unmatched. Germline V gene sequence: CDR1 GTSNPN, CDR2 SVGIG (reference sequence). The CDR3 reads CAWSEAGGSGNTIYF. The CDR3 bases are TGTGCCTGGAGTGAGGCAGGGGGCTCTGGAAACACCATATATTTT.

The chain employs TRBV30 and TRBJ1-2; D gene ambiguous. V lost 1 base to trimming and J lost 2 bases, with 8 bases between them. CDR1 and CDR2 (germline): GTSNPN, SVGIG (reference sequence). The CDR3 spans 13 residues. CDR3: CAWSATENYGYTF. The CDR3 bases are TGTGCCTGGAGTGCAACAGAAAACTATGGCTACACCTTC.

The J gene is TRBJ2-5, the V gene TRBV21-1; TRBD1 is taken as the D call from the table, unchecked against the DNA. TRBV21-1 is a pseudogene segment. This CDR3 region has 18 residues. The CDR3, as DNA: TGTGCCAGCAGCAAAATCTATTCGCGCCGACAGGGGGAAGAGACCCAGTACTTC. Protein product: CASSKIYSRRQGEETQYF.